Below are 9 T cell receptor beta chains sequenced from a single sample in a study of Ad26.COV2.S vaccination and SARS-CoV-2 variants. Using immunoSEQ multiplex PCR, the repertoire was profiled, and TCRdb retains in-frame clones only, with some absent. Of 440,000 or so clones listed, 90% are singletons. Documented treatment: some 20 received Ad26.COV2.S at low or high dose, single or two shots; roughly five received placebo; per-sample allocation not given. Sampling occurred on day 63 after the first vaccine or placebo injection. The sample consisted of peripheral blood, taken in a trial of Ad26.COV2.S vaccine versus placebo. Receptors were obtained from a person between 18 and 59 years old who received the Ad26.COV2.S COVID-19 vaccine or a placebo.

This rearrangement joins TRBV7-9 to TRBJ1-4; weak D call: TRBD1 (6 bases). This CDR3 has 17 residues. Germline V gene lookup returns CDR1 SEHNR and CDR2 FQNEAQ (reference sequence). The V end was cut by 4 bases, the J end by 2 bases, with 17 bases between. CDR3: CASSSRPGGATNEKLFF. CDR3 in DNA: TGTGCCAGCAGCTCCCGCCCCGGGGGCGCGACTAATGAAAAACTGTTTTTT.

The CDR3 sequence: CASSYVPRTPNYGYTF. For the CDR3, the DNA is TGTGCCAGCAGTTATGTTCCCAGGACGCCTAACTATGGCTACACCTTC. V usage is TRBV6-2 or TRBV6-3 and J usage is TRBJ1-2; D unclear. This CDR3 is built from 16 residues. Looked up from germline, CDR1 is MNHEY and CDR2 is SVGEGT. V shed 3 bases and J shed 0 bases, with 14 bases lying between them.

The genes are TRBV29-1 and TRBJ1-2, with no clear D. Germline CDR1 SQVTM, CDR2 ANQGSEA. V was clipped by 7 bases and J by 8 bases, with 20 bases between them. CDR3 length: 13 residues. For the CDR3, the DNA is TGCAGCGCCAAAGGCAAGAATACTATCGGCTACACCTTC. This codes for CSAKGKNTIGYTF. Variable domain in full (rest from reference TRBV29-1 and TRBJ1-2): SAVISQKPSRDICQRGTSLTIQCQVDSQVTMMFWYRQQPGQSLTLIATANQGSEATYESGFVIDKFPISRPNLTFSTLTVSNMSPEDSSIYLCSAKGKNTIGYTFGSGTRLTVV.

As for this clone: This sample also contains other DNA sequences that code for the same CDR3. CDR3 loop: CASSPTSTDTQYF. CDR3 nucleotide sequence: TGTGCCAGCAGTCCGACTAGCACAGATACGCAGTATTTT. The chain joins TRBV9 to TRBJ2-3; no definite D call. Trimming took 5 bases from V and 0 from J, leaving 7 bases between them. Germline V lookup: CDR1 SGDLS, CDR2 YYNGEE. This CDR3 has 13 amino acids.

The genes are TRBV27 and TRBJ2-7, with TRBD1 matching 9 bases. The V gene's germline CDR1 is MNHEY and CDR2 SMNVEV (reference sequence). CDR3 size: 14 residues. The V and J ends lost 5 bases and 5 bases, in that order; junction bases with no gene match: 7. CDR3 DNA: TGTGCCAGCAGTACGGGGACAGGGAACCACGAGCAGTACTTC. Its translation: CASSTGTGNHEQYF.

The rearrangement links TRBV2 to TRBJ2-3, with 11 positions matching TRBD2. The CDR3 loop spans 15 amino acids. Looked up from germline, CDR1 is SNHLY and CDR2 is FYNNEI. J gave up 4 bases and V 4 bases, and 4 bases lay outside the gene matches. The CDR3: CASSVAGGRADTQYF. The DNA of the CDR3 is TGTGCCAGCAGTGTAGCGGGAGGGCGGGCAGATACGCAGTATTTT.

The chain uses TRBV5-8 and TRBJ2-3, with a tentative D call TRBD2 (6 bases). The germline V gene has CDR1 SGHTS and CDR2 YDEGEE. With 6 bases removed from V and 6 bases from J, the gap between germline ends came to 17 bases. The CDR3 spans 14 residues. The CDR3 is CASTRGEVSDTQYF. CDR3 DNA sequence: TGTGCCAGCACCCGAGGGGAGGTATCGGATACGCAGTATTTT.

As to this clone: Mismatch with germline at one junction end may stem from a read error. The chain carries TRBV11-3 and TRBJ2-2; TRBD2 aligns across 9 bases. The length of the CDR3 is 16 residues. Germline V gene data show CDR1 as SGHNT and CDR2 as YENEEA. This CDR3 is CASSLETSGNTGELFF. The CDR3 DNA sequence: TGTGCCAGCAGCCTAGAGACTAGCGGCAACACCGGGGAGCTGTTTTTT.

The chain links TRBV30 to TRBJ2-5; no definite D call. CDR3 length: 13 residues. Germline CDR1 and CDR2: GTSNPN and SVGIG (reference sequence). The ends were cut back, 1 base at V and 4 bases at J, with 10 bases in the middle. This chain's CDR3 is CAWSALGLETQYF. The DNA of the CDR3 is TGTGCCTGGAGTGCCTTAGGGCTAGAGACCCAGTACTTC.